The 18 T cell receptor beta chains presented below share a single source sample, sequenced in a study of T cell responses to AZD1222 COVID-19 vaccine. Only in-frame clones appear in the TCRdb table, and some are missing; sequencing was by immunoSEQ multiplex PCR. The sample carries about 160,000 clones, roughly 94% recorded once. The sample in question was peripheral blood, obtained 28 days after the second AZD1222 dose. These receptors originate from an adult who received the AZD1222 COVID-19 vaccine.

The V call is TRBV5-1, the J call TRBJ2-1; either TRBD1 or TRBD2 may fit D (5 bases each). The CDR3 length is 15 residues. CDR1 is SGHRS and CDR2 is YFSETQ in the germline V gene. Trimming removed 5 bases at V and 2 bases at J, with 14 bases between. The chain's CDR3 is CASSGAGETYNEQFF. The CDR3 DNA sequence: TGCGCCAGCAGTGGGGCCGGGGAGACCTACAATGAGCAGTTCTTC.

The chain is built from TRBV19 and TRBJ2-3; D ambiguous. Trimming pared 5 bases from V and 9 bases from J, leaving 15 bases between. This CDR3 comprises 13 residues. The germline V gene encodes CDR1 LNHDA and CDR2 SQIVND (reference sequence). DNA for the CDR3: TGTGCCAGTAGTTCCCCCCCCGCGAGAACGCAGTATTTT. Translation gives CASSSPPARTQYF.

The V call is TRBV6-5, the J call TRBJ1-3; the D gene is possibly TRBD1 (5 bases). The CDR3 has 14 residues. Trimming removed 5 bases at V and 5 bases at J, with 13 bases between. The V gene's germline CDR1 is MNHEY and CDR2 SVGAGI. The CDR3, as DNA: TGTGCCAGCAGTCGCGTGGGGGTTAGAAACACCATATATTTT. Translating it yields CASSRVGVRNTIYF.

V usage is TRBV5-1 and J usage is TRBJ2-7, with D tentatively TRBD1 (5 bases). The CDR3 has 13 residues. Trimming left V 6 bases short and J 0 bases short, with 10 bases between. Germline lookup yields CDR1 SGHRS and CDR2 YFSETQ. The CDR3 sequence: CASTSGASYEQYF. The DNA of the CDR3 is TGCGCCAGCACGTCTGGGGCCTCCTACGAGCAGTACTTC.

The chain couples TRBV27 to TRBJ1-5; no clear D gene. V lost 8 bases and J lost 3, with 5 bases in between. Germline V lookup: CDR1 MNHEY, CDR2 SMNVEV (reference sequence). The CDR3 length is 11 residues. CDR3 sequence (DNA): TGTGCCAGCGGCCTCAATCAGCCCCAGCATTTT. Its translation is CASGLNQPQHF.

The chain uses TRBV5-1 and TRBJ2-3; D gene unclear. Germline loops: CDR1 SGHRS, CDR2 YFSETQ. V was trimmed by 6 bases and J by 0 bases, leaving 11 bases between them. This CDR3 comprises 14 residues. Here the CDR3 DNA reads TGCGCCAGCACGGCCGGTCCTAGCACAGATACGCAGTATTTT. This gives the protein CASTAGPSTDTQYF.

This chain connects TRBV6-5 to TRBJ1-6; no reliable D call. CDR3 length: 15 residues. The V and J ends lost 6 bases and 5 bases respectively, with 14 bases between them. Germline-derived CDR1 and CDR2 are MNHEY and SVGAGI. In nucleotides, the CDR3 is TGTGCCAGCAGCCCATTTAGGGTAGATAATTCACCCCTCCACTTT. It codes for CASSPFRVDNSPLHF.

J is TRBJ2-7 and V is TRBV27; D ambiguous. The CDR3 runs to 18 residues. Germline CDR1 reads MNHEY; CDR2 reads SMNVEV (reference sequence). Trimming cost V 2 bases and J 1 base, with 21 bases left between them. CDR3 loop: CASSLKAFASTGSYEQYF. As DNA, the CDR3 is TGTGCCAGCAGTTTAAAGGCTTTCGCGAGCACTGGTTCCTACGAGCAGTACTTC.

The chain has TRBV19 and TRBJ1-2; D might be TRBD1 (5 bases). V was cut by 8 bases and J by 5 bases, with 18 bases left in between. Germline CDR1 and CDR2: LNHDA and SQIVND (reference sequence). CDR3 length: 14 amino acids. Here the CDR3 DNA reads TGTGCCAGTTGTGAGACGCTGGGGGAGTATGGCTACACCTTC. Its protein product is CASCETLGEYGYTF.

V gene TRBV4-1 combines with J gene TRBJ2-5; 12 bases agree with TRBD2. The V segment lost 0 bases and the J segment 0 bases; nucleotides outside the gene matches: 8. This CDR3 contains 19 residues. The germline V gene has CDR1 MGHRA and CDR2 YSYEKL. The CDR3 region is CASSQEMGLAGGHQETQYF. The CDR3 bases are TGCGCCAGCAGCCAAGAAATGGGGCTAGCGGGGGGGCACCAAGAGACCCAGTACTTC.

This clone has just one count. The CDR3 here is CAGRQGMNTEAFF. CDR3 in DNA: TGTGCCGGCCGACAGGGCATGAACACTGAAGCTTTCTTT. The genes are TRBV6-6 and TRBJ1-1; 7 positions match TRBD1. Germline V gives CDR1 MNHNY, CDR2 SVGAGI (reference sequence). Germline trimming cut 11 bases from V and 0 bases from J; bases unmatched to any gene: 6. The CDR3 sequence is 13 residues long.

The CDR3 is CATSREGDQPQHF. In nucleotides, the CDR3 is TGTGCCACCAGCAGAGAAGGTGATCAGCCCCAGCATTTT. This sequence joins TRBV15 and TRBJ1-5; no clear D. Germline-derived CDR1 and CDR2 are LNHNV and YYDKDF (reference sequence). V was shortened by 0 bases and J by 5 bases, with 5 bases between the two germline ends. This CDR3 is built from 13 residues. Using reference TRBV15 and TRBJ1-5 for the parts outside the CDR3, the full variable domain is DAMVIQNPRYQVTQFGKPVTLSCSQTLNHNVMYWYQQKSSQAPKLLFHYYDKDFNNEADTPDNFQSRRPNTSFCFLDIRSPGLGDTAMYLCATSREGDQPQHFGDGTRLSIL.

This clone was seen a few times. V usage is TRBV6-4 and J usage is TRBJ2-3; D gene uncertain. Germline V lookup: CDR1 MRHNA, CDR2 SNTAGT. This CDR3 region has 15 residues. V lost 4 bases and J 0 bases, leaving 11 bases between the germline ends. DNA for the CDR3: TGTGCCAGCAGTGCCAGACCCTCTAGCACAGATACGCAGTATTTT. This codes for CASSARPSSTDTQYF.

The CDR3 DNA reads TGTGCCAGCCGGGGGCGGGATTCACCCCTCCACTTT. It translates to CASRGRDSPLHF. This chain uses TRBV19 with TRBJ1-6, with a possible D match to TRBD1 (6 bases). CDR3 length equals 12 residues. V was trimmed by 9 bases and J by 8 bases, leaving 11 bases between them. Germline V CDR1 and CDR2: LNHDA, SQIVND (reference sequence).

In its sample, this clone was seen once. J is TRBJ1-1 and V is TRBV11-2, with a weak D call TRBD1 (5 bases). Trimming removed 3 bases from V and 0 bases from J, with 17 bases in between. Per the germline V gene, CDR1 is SGHAT and CDR2 is FQNNGV. The CDR3 is 17 residues long. The CDR3 reads CASSFNRRGSMNTEAFF. CDR3 sequence (DNA): TGTGCCAGCAGCTTTAATCGTAGGGGCTCCATGAACACTGAAGCTTTCTTT.

The CDR3 DNA reads as TGTGCCAGCAGCTTGGGGATTGTCCTCCTTCCTTACTCCTACAATGAGCAGTTCTTC. It is translated as CASSLGIVLLPYSYNEQFF. The chain is built from TRBV5-6 and TRBJ2-1; D is ambiguous. CDR1 is SGHDT and CDR2 is YYEEEE in the germline V gene. Trimming removed 0 bases from V and 0 bases from J, with 19 bases in between. This CDR3 spans 19 amino acids.

The chain couples TRBV27 to TRBJ2-7; 9 nucleotides match TRBD1. V lost 2 bases to trimming and J lost 4 bases; unmatched junction nucleotides: 12. Germline CDR1 and CDR2: MNHEY and SMNVEV (reference sequence). The CDR3 runs 17 residues. CDR3 coding DNA: TGTGCCAGCAGTTTAAACCCTCCCGGGACAGGGCTTTACGAGCAGTACTTC. It specifies CASSLNPPGTGLYEQYF.

This sequence joins TRBV29-1 and TRBJ2-7; a possible D gene is TRBD2 (5 bases). This CDR3 has 12 amino acids. Germline V gene sequence: CDR1 SQVTM, CDR2 ANQGSEA. The V end was cut by 7 bases, the J end by 2 bases, with 12 bases between. CDR3: CSARTGTYEQYF. The DNA of the CDR3 is TGCAGCGCCCGAACCGGGACCTACGAGCAGTACTTC.